Listed below are T cell receptor beta chains from one sample, sequenced in a study of cytomegalovirus exposure and HLA in healthy donors. The protocol was immunoSEQ multiplex PCR, while the TCRdb copy is restricted to in-frame clones and leaves out a portion. The table has tens of thousands of clones, more than 60% seen once. The specimen sequenced was PBMCs. The receptors derive from a man younger than 45 in good health and CMV-seronegative. Each CDR3 is given with its conserved first and last residue. The order of the fields is V gene, J gene, clone size, CDR3 protein. A clone size is listed for some rows: how often the clone was seen (once, few, many), or a class if it is expanded.

>TRBV28|TRBJ1-6|-
CASSSGTGWGSPLHF
>TRBV10-2|TRBJ1-4|few
CASSESRGPDEKLFF
>TRBV10-2|TRBJ2-7|-
CASSEPGRGSSYEQYF
>TRBV5-8|TRBJ1-1|few
CASSLESRGLRTEAFF
>TRBV27|TRBJ1-2|few
CASSLYEGVGYTF
>TRBV28|TRBJ1-2|-
CASSLTGANPNYGYTF
>TRBV28|TRBJ2-1|-
CASSFGTNYNEQFF
>TRBV18|TRBJ1-4|-
CASSLLQGKGPNEKLFF
>TRBV6-1|TRBJ2-7|once
CASMWDRGSEQYF
>TRBV27|TRBJ1-2|-
CASSPYYREWYGYTF
>TRBV21-1|TRBJ2-2|-
CASSKGGQDTGELFF
>TRBV10-3|TRBJ2-2|-
CAIRDDRGNTGELFF
>TRBV9|TRBJ1-2|-
CASSGPGTGEIYGYTF
>TRBV7-2|TRBJ1-5|-
CASSFYGVNQPQHF
>TRBV29-1|TRBJ2-2|-
CSVGKGLDTGELFF
>TRBV7-6|TRBJ1-5|-
CASSLGPPGPSSNQPQHF
>TRBV5-1|TRBJ2-2|-
CASSITGPTGELFF
>TRBV29-1|TRBJ2-7|-
CSVRDRASYEQYF
>TRBV28|TRBJ1-5|-
CASSLNGRGQQPQHF
>TRBV2|TRBJ1-5|few
CASREGTGGFQPQHF
>TRBV27|TRBJ1-1|-
CASSFRARTDKAFF
>TRBV6-5|TRBJ2-1|-
CASSYSVAGYNEQFF
>TRBV2|TRBJ1-3|-
CASSEEWTKGNTIYF
>TRBV5-1|TRBJ2-6|-
CASSVTGAGANVLTF
>TRBV14|TRBJ1-3|-
CASSQIRPGRVGTIYF
>TRBV5-1|TRBJ2-7|-
CASSPRSYEQYF
>TRBV28|TRBJ2-7|-
CASSFSFGTSGGDSYEQYF
>TRBV6-4|TRBJ2-3|once
CASSVTSGATDTQYF
>TRBV6-1|TRBJ1-2|-
CASSNLRQTNYGYTF
>TRBV25-1|TRBJ2-3|-
CASNGQGRDTQYF
>TRBV27|TRBJ1-2|once
CASSLSTGGGYTF
>TRBV7-3|TRBJ1-1|-
CASSTGNTEAFF
>TRBV7-2|TRBJ2-3|-
CASRRSGGLGGTDTQYF
>TRBV16|TRBJ1-2|-
CASSQSGTGLYGYTF
>TRBV7-9|TRBJ1-1|-
CASSTRTGINTEAFF
>TRBV10-3|TRBJ1-2|-
CAISEFQGAYGYTF
>TRBV7-2|TRBJ2-3|-
CASSLAGGADTQYF
>TRBV28|TRBJ1-1|-
CASSLVNTEAFF
>TRBV29-1|TRBJ1-1|-
CSVGGGNTEAFF
>TRBV7-6|TRBJ1-2|-
CASSYSLNYGYTF
>TRBV29-1|TRBJ2-7|once
CSVLDWGVGSSYEQYF
>TRBV5-1|TRBJ2-3|once
CASSQTSGGARGTDTQYF
>TRBV19|TRBJ1-5|-
CASSSGQRRDQPQHF
>TRBV7-9|TRBJ1-1|few
CASSFGTQQSEAFF
>TRBV7-9|TRBJ2-1|once
CASSDDRGGLVSYNEQFF
>TRBV10-3|TRBJ1-3|-
CAISETTGHTIYF
>TRBV27|TRBJ2-6|-
CASTDPEPGGANVLTF
>TRBV7-8|TRBJ1-2|-
CASSPGTGGDYGYTF
>TRBV2|TRBJ2-1|-
CASSEAGGSGYNEQFF